A single sample gave rise to the 14 T cell receptor beta chains below, sequenced in a study of cytomegalovirus exposure and HLA in healthy donors. The PCR ran on 60 Vbeta and 13 Jbeta primers. Sequencing used immunoSEQ multiplex PCR; TCRdb keeps in-frame clones, though not all of them. The data show 100,000 to 150,000 clones, 80% seen once. The sequencing input was PBMCs. These receptors originate from a female donor in good health and CMV-seronegative.

The J gene is TRBJ2-1, the V gene TRBV9, with 15 nucleotides matching TRBD2. V lost 4 bases to trimming and J lost 9 bases; unmatched junction nucleotides: 5. The CDR3 is made up of 15 amino acids. Germline assignment: CDR1 SGDLS and CDR2 YYNGEE. The CDR3: CASSPGLAGGLEQFF. The DNA for the CDR3 is TGTGCCAGCAGCCCGGGACTAGCGGGGGGCCTTGAGCAGTTCTTC.

The chain uses TRBV4-2 and TRBJ2-2; D is possibly TRBD2 (5 bases). Germline V gene lookup returns CDR1 LGHNA and CDR2 YNFKEQ. The CDR3 sequence is 18 residues long. The V and J ends lost 2 bases and 1 base respectively, with 17 bases between them. The chain's CDR3 is CASSQTRTGNGNTGELFF. The CDR3, as DNA: TGTGCCAGCAGCCAAACAAGGACGGGAAATGGGAACACCGGGGAGCTGTTTTTT.

This chain uses TRBV19 with TRBJ2-5, with D tentatively TRBD2 (5 bases). The CDR3 consists of 15 residues. The germline gives CDR1 LNHDA, CDR2 SQIVND (reference sequence). V lost 4 bases, J lost 2 bases, and 14 bases lay in between. CDR3 in amino acids: CASSNPSLTQETQYF. The CDR3 nucleotides read TGTGCCAGTAGTAATCCTAGCTTAACTCAAGAGACCCAGTACTTC.

In its sample, this clone was seen a few times. The gene calls are TRBV6-4 and TRBJ2-1; 10 positions match TRBD2. The CDR3 is made up of 15 amino acids. Germline trimming cut 6 bases from V and 7 bases from J; bases unmatched to any gene: 9. CDR1 MRHNA and CDR2 SNTAGT come from the germline V gene. DNA for the CDR3: TGTGCCAGCAGCGTCTCTAGCGGGGGTGGGAATGAGCAGTTCTTC. Translated, it gives CASSVSSGGGNEQFF.

The chain uses TRBV14 and TRBJ1-1, with a tentative D call TRBD1 (6 bases). The CDR3 loop spans 15 amino acids. Trimming removed 1 base at V and 2 bases at J, with 11 bases between. Germline assignment: CDR1 SGHDN and CDR2 FVKESK. The CDR3 DNA reads TGTGCCAGCAGCCAAGTTGGGGACACTAACACTGAAGCTTTCTTT. Encoded protein: CASSQVGDTNTEAFF.

This clone occurred a few times. This chain joins TRBV27 and TRBJ1-6; 9 bases align to TRBD1. The CDR3 has 17 amino acids. The germline V gene encodes CDR1 MNHEY and CDR2 SMNVEV (reference sequence). The V and J ends lost 5 bases and 3 bases, in that order; junction bases with no gene match: 8. The CDR3 coding sequence is TGTGCCAGCAGTGCCCTTGACAGGGGGAGCTATAATTCACCCCTCCACTTT. This gives the protein CASSALDRGSYNSPLHF.

The rearrangement joins TRBV19 to TRBJ2-4; 9 nucleotides line up with TRBD1. Germline V CDR1 and CDR2: LNHDA, SQIVND (reference sequence). Unmatched junction bases numbered 4, after V lost 1 base and J lost 6 bases. This CDR3 has 15 amino acids. In nucleotides, the CDR3 is TGTGCCAGTAGTATAGCTCGGGACAGGGCAAACATTCAGTACTTC. Its protein product is CASSIARDRANIQYF. The full variable domain, in which reference TRBV19 and TRBJ2-4 provide the parts outside the CDR3, is DGGITQSPKYLFRKEGQNVTLSCEQNLNHDAMYWYRQDPGQGLRLIYYSQIVNDFQKGDIAEGYSVSREKKESFPLTVTSAQKNPTAFYLCASSIARDRANIQYFGAGTRLSVL.

V and J are TRBV10-3 and TRBJ2-3; 13 bases match TRBD2. The length of the CDR3 is 17 residues. V was clipped by 1 base and J by 2 bases; unmatched bases: 3. CDR1 and CDR2 from the germline V gene are ENHRY and SYGVKD. CDR3 amino acids: CAISEFGTSGITDTQYF. CDR3 bases: TGTGCCATCAGTGAGTTTGGGACTAGCGGGATCACAGATACGCAGTATTTT.

The CDR3 DNA sequence: TGTGCCAGTAGTATAGATCACCGAGCGGGAGTTTACGAGCAGTACTTC. Translated, it gives CASSIDHRAGVYEQYF. This sequence joins TRBV19 and TRBJ2-7, with TRBD2 matching over 8 bases. J was trimmed by 4 bases and V by 0 bases; bases with no gene match: 8. The CDR3 length is 16 residues. The germline V gene encodes CDR1 LNHDA and CDR2 SQIVND (reference sequence).

The genes are TRBV7-3 and TRBJ1-6; D may be TRBD1 (5 bases). Deletions cut 0 bases from V and 7 bases from J, with 10 bases between. Germline V gene sequence: CDR1 SGHTA, CDR2 FQGTGA. There are 15 residues in the CDR3. This chain's CDR3 is CASSLTGQGNSPLHF. The CDR3 nucleotides are TGTGCCAGCAGCTTAACAGGCCAGGGAAATTCACCCCTCCACTTT.

This clone came up once. The genes are TRBV5-1 and TRBJ2-1; 8 bases line up with TRBD2. Germline CDR1 and CDR2: SGHRS and YFSETQ. With 3 bases clipped from V and 2 bases from J, the junction kept 13 bases outside the gene matches. The CDR3 totals 18 residues. The CDR3 DNA reads as TGCGCCAGCAGCTCCCCCGGGGGACTAGACCGGGCCTACAATGAGCAGTTCTTC. It specifies CASSSPGGLDRAYNEQFF.

Details on this clone: Compared with germline, one end of the junction differs, possibly owing to a read error. The chain carries TRBV7-9 and TRBJ2-7, with 7 positions matching TRBD1. The CDR3 runs 14 residues. Germline CDR1 and CDR2: SEHNR and FQNEAQ (reference sequence). The DNA of the CDR3 is TGTTCCAGCAGCTTGGGGACAGCCCTCTACGAGCAGTACTTC. Residues: CSSSLGTALYEQYF.

The rearrangement uses TRBV2 and TRBJ2-5; D remains ambiguous. The CDR3 spans 11 residues. Germline V lookup: CDR1 SNHLY, CDR2 FYNNEI. Trimming took off 7 bases at V and 1 base at J, with 4 bases between the two ends. CDR3 nucleotide sequence: TGTGCCAGCACCTTCCAAGAGACCCAGTACTTC. Translation: CASTFQETQYF.

This clone occurred a few times. The CDR3 here is CASSLPSTDTQYF. CDR3 sequence (DNA): TGTGCCAGCAGTCTCCCTAGCACAGATACGCAGTATTTT. The V call is TRBV27, the J call TRBJ2-3; D remains unclear. Germline lookup yields CDR1 MNHEY and CDR2 SMNVEV (reference sequence). Trimming stripped 5 bases from V and 0 bases from J, with 6 bases between. The CDR3 contains 13 residues.